The 5 T cell receptor beta chains below come from one sample, sequenced in a study of T cells expressing NK-cell markers. After re-calling the 5' RACE reads, TCRdb lists one entry per CDR3 protein, DNA absent. This sample contains over 350,000 distinct CDR3 sequences. The material sequenced was blood T cells: a sorted CD56 or NKG2C T cell subset, CD4+ or CD8+ T cells, or bulk PBMC T cells (not recorded which). Every receptor here comes from a woman aged 45-60 years in good health.

This chain links TRBV20-1 with TRBJ2-7; checking the TCRdb D call of TRBD2 is not possible without DNA. From germline, CDR1 is DFQATT and CDR2 SNEGSKA (reference sequence). This CDR3 comprises 14 residues. The CDR3 protein is CSARGATEAYEQYF.

The J gene is TRBJ1-4, the V gene TRBV5-1. The germline V gene encodes CDR1 SGHRS and CDR2 YFSETQ. This CDR3 has 13 amino acids. This CDR3 is CASSLDTSEKLFF.

The chain combines TRBV14 with TRBJ2-7. The germline CDR1 and CDR2 sequences are SGHDN and FVKESK. The CDR3 spans 14 residues. The chain's CDR3 is CASSQGERHYEQYF. Filled out from reference TRBV14 and TRBJ2-7, the complete variable domain reads EAGVTQFPSHSVIEKGQTVTLRCDPISGHDNLYWYRRVMGKEIKFLLHFVKESKQDESGMPNNRFLAERTGGTYSTLKVQPAELEDSGVYFCASSQGERHYEQYFGPGTRLTVT.

J is TRBJ2-1 and V is TRBV29-1; TCRdb selects TRBD2, and the lack of DNA leaves this call unchecked. The CDR3 sequence is 13 residues long. Germline V gives CDR1 SQVTM, CDR2 ANQGSEA. The CDR3 sequence is CSVVRLAGREQFF.

The chain has TRBV4-1 and TRBJ1-5; TCRdb's D gene call, TRBD1, goes unchecked for lack of DNA. Germline V gene lookup returns CDR1 MGHRA and CDR2 YSYEKL. CDR3 length: 16 residues. This chain's CDR3 is CASSHGPGASVQPQHF.